This entry describes one T cell receptor (beta chain). Its antigen is unknown. The sample is drawn from a study of shared clonotypes between healthy human individuals. The germline CDR1 and CDR2 sequences are LNHNV and YYDKDF (reference sequence). There are 16 residues in the CDR3. Trimming left V 2 bases short and J 1 base short, with 9 bases between. Libraries were prepared by immunoSEQ multiplex PCR; TCRdb keeps only in-frame clonotypes and omits some of them. Of hundreds of thousands of clones in the sample, roughly 80% were seen once. Whole-study results and caveats: For naive CD4 cells, roughly 5% of clonotypes were shared across a handful of donors.

The sample taken for sequencing was memory CD4+ T cells sorted from blood. Subset described: CD45RA-negative fraction. The TCR sequence derives from a young man in good health. The chain employs TRBV15 and TRBJ2-6, with D perhaps TRBD2 (6 bases). DNA of the CDR3: TGTGCCACCAGCAGATCCCGGGAGTCTGGGGCCAACGTCCTGACTTTC. It specifies CATSRSRESGANVLTF.